The present T cell receptor beta chain was sequenced within a study of T cell responses to AZD1222 COVID-19 vaccine. The CDR3 consists of 13 residues. The V gene end was trimmed by 6 bases and the J gene end by 4 bases; junction bases not matched to a gene: 6. On this clone itself: Its antigen is undetermined.

Repertoires were generated with immunoSEQ multiplex PCR, while TCRdb's copy carries only in-frame clones and drops some. This sample has about 210,000 clones, with roughly 92% found just once. Findings and caveats of the study: At study baseline, merely six AZD1222 recipients were seropositive.

The sequence derives from an adult in good health. This chain connects TRBV12-3 or TRBV12-4 to TRBJ2-7; the match to TRBD1 covers 7 bases. The specimen was peripheral blood, collected on day 0 of AZD1222 vaccination. CDR3 sequence: CASRGTDQYEQYF. Here the CDR3 DNA reads TGTGCCAGCAGGGGGACAGACCAGTACGAGCAGTACTTC.